The 25 T cell receptor beta chains below were found in one sample sequenced in a study of CDR3 diversity in severe acne. In TCRdb, the PCR reads were re-called with MiXCR into one record per CDR3 protein. The data contain 84,000 or so distinct CDR3 sequences, about 48% of them singletons. The sample taken for sequencing was blood. These TCRs come from a male donor in good health, serving as a control.

This clonotype appeared many times. The chain is built from TRBV6-1 and TRBJ2-3, with a possible D match to TRBD2 (6 bases). With 4 bases removed from V and 2 bases from J, the gap between germline ends came to 10 bases. Per germline, CDR1 MNHNS and CDR2 SASEGT. CDR3 length: 14 residues. The CDR3 loop is CASSGLGITDTQYF. In DNA, the CDR3 is TGTGCCAGCAGTGGACTAGGGATCACAGATACGCAGTATTTT.

This clonotype appeared many times. A read error may be the cause here, since a much bigger clone is one base away. This sequence joins TRBV29-1 and TRBJ2-3; weak D call: TRBD1 (6 bases). CDR1 is SQVTM and CDR2 is ANQGSEA in the germline V gene. The CDR3 runs to 13 residues. In nucleotides, the CDR3 is TGCAGCGGGTTGGACAGTAGCACAGATATGCAGTATTTT. It specifies CSGLDSSTDMQYF.

The chain links TRBV2 to TRBJ2-5; TRBD1 matches at 9 bases. This CDR3 spans 12 amino acids. With 6 bases clipped from V and 7 bases from J, the junction kept 3 bases outside the gene matches. The germline V gene encodes CDR1 SNHLY and CDR2 FYNNEI. CDR3 DNA: TGTGCCAGCAGGGACAGGGGAGGGACCCAGTACTTC. This sequence encodes CASRDRGGTQYF.

The CDR3 protein is CSARIAPYEQYF. In DNA form, the CDR3 reads TGCAGTGCTAGGATCGCGCCCTACGAGCAGTACTTC. V gene TRBV20-1 combines with J gene TRBJ2-7; no definite D call. This CDR3 is 12 amino acids long. Germline lookup yields CDR1 DFQATT and CDR2 SNEGSKA (reference sequence). V was cut by 3 bases and J by 2 bases, with 8 bases left in between.

The V call is TRBV10-3, the J call TRBJ1-2, with D tentatively TRBD1 (5 bases). CDR3 length equals 13 residues. Trimming stripped 4 bases from V and 2 bases from J, with 8 bases between. CDR1 ENHRY and CDR2 SYGVKD come from the germline V gene. For the CDR3, the DNA is TGTGCCATCAGTGGGGGGGAAAACTATGGCTACACCTTC. Protein: CAISGGENYGYTF.

The chain uses TRBV16 and TRBJ1-2; D remains unclear. Trimming cost V 3 bases and J 0 bases, with 14 bases left between them. The germline V gene encodes CDR1 KGHSY and CDR2 FQNENV. The CDR3 sequence is 16 residues long. The CDR3 loop reads CASSHLAENANYGYTF. The DNA of the CDR3 is TGTGCCAGCAGCCACCTCGCGGAGAACGCTAACTATGGCTACACCTTC.

The sample holds a few counts of this clonotype. The gene calls are TRBV7-9 and TRBJ2-5; no clear D gene. V lost 4 bases and J 4 bases, leaving 13 bases between the germline ends. The V gene's germline CDR1 is SEHNR and CDR2 FQNEAQ (reference sequence). The CDR3 length is 14 residues. CDR3 bases: TGTGCCAGCAGCTATGGCTCCGCGCCAGAGACCCAGTACTTC. Its protein is CASSYGSAPETQYF.

The chain uses TRBV20-1 and TRBJ1-2; TRBD1 agrees at 9 bases. This CDR3 has 14 residues. Germline loops: CDR1 DFQATT, CDR2 SNEGSKA (reference sequence). Trimming at V came to 2 bases and at J to 2 bases, leaving 3 bases not matched to a gene. The CDR3 coding sequence is TGCAGTGCTAGACGGACAGGGGCGAACTATGGCTACACCTTC. This codes for CSARRTGANYGYTF.

This clonotype was observed many times. The chain joins TRBV28 to TRBJ2-7; 7 bases are shared with TRBD2. Unmatched junction bases numbered 20, after V lost 6 bases and J lost 3 bases. Germline V gene data show CDR1 as MDHEN and CDR2 as SYDVKM. This CDR3 has 18 residues. Written as DNA, the CDR3 is TGTGCCAGCAGGTGCACAGAGAAGGTGCCGGGAGGCTACTACGAGCAGTACTTC. It encodes CASRCTEKVPGGYYEQYF.

On this clonotype itself: Given a much more abundant clone one base away, this may be a read error. The chain carries TRBV11-2 and TRBJ2-2; 8 nucleotides line up with TRBD2. Per germline, CDR1 SGHAT and CDR2 FQNNGV. CDR3 length: 17 residues. Trimming removed 4 bases from V and 3 bases from J; junction bases left unmatched: 10. The CDR3, as DNA: TGTGCCAGCAGCTCACCGCGCGCCGGGGGGGACACCGGGGAGCTGTTTTTT. It codes for CASSSPRAGGDTGELFF.

This clonotype was detected ten times or more. The rearrangement uses TRBV4-1 and TRBJ1-1; D is unclear. This CDR3 spans 12 amino acids. Germline V gene sequence: CDR1 MGHRA, CDR2 YSYEKL. Trimming left V 0 bases short and J 1 base short, with 0 bases between. The CDR3 region has the DNA TGCGCCAGCAGCCAAGAGAACACTGAAGCTTTCTTT. Protein: CASSQENTEAFF.

This clonotype was detected ten times or more. The chain uses TRBV11-2 and TRBJ2-7; 9 bases align to TRBD2. Per the germline V gene, CDR1 is SGHAT and CDR2 is FQNNGV. The CDR3 is 14 amino acids. The trim removed 5 bases at V and 3 bases at J, leaving 5 bases unmatched. The CDR3 bases are TGTGCCAGCAGCGTTAATAGCGGGGGCTACGAGCAGTACTTC. It is translated as CASSVNSGGYEQYF.

Points on this clonotype: The junction differs from germline at one of its ends, possibly a read error. The rearrangement links TRBV6-6 to TRBJ1-3; 9 bases are a match to TRBD1. The CDR3 contains 15 residues. Germline V gene lookup returns CDR1 MNHNY and CDR2 SVGAGI (reference sequence). CDR3 region: CASSERTGDGDTIYF. CDR3 DNA: TGTGCCAGCAGTGAACGGACAGGGGATGGAGACACCATATATTTT.

The chain joins TRBV12-3 or TRBV12-4 to TRBJ1-2; TRBD1 aligns across 9 bases. With 0 bases clipped from V and 2 bases from J, the junction kept 10 bases outside the gene matches. The CDR3 runs to 18 residues. The CDR3 sequence: CASSLAVGTGIGNYGYTF. CDR3 DNA: TGTGCCAGCAGTTTAGCTGTTGGGACAGGGATAGGAAACTATGGCTACACCTTC.

This sequence joins TRBV29-1 and TRBJ2-3; D is uncertain. CDR1 is SQVTM, CDR2 ANQGSEA, per germline. V was clipped by 8 bases and J by 4 bases, with 10 bases between them. The CDR3 extends over 11 amino acids. The CDR3 is CSLSRSDTQYF. CDR3 nucleotide sequence: TGCAGCCTGAGTCGTTCAGATACGCAGTATTTT.

With respect to this clonotype: This CDR3 is missing its conserved last phenylalanine or tryptophan, likely due to a read error. This chain connects TRBV28 to TRBJ2-7, with D possibly being TRBD2 (6 bases). The CDR3 has 16 residues. Trimming pared 4 bases from V and 9 bases from J, leaving 25 bases between. Germline V gene data show CDR1 as MDHEN and CDR2 as SYDVKM. CDR3 in amino acids: CASSSPFPSGLEGQYL. CDR3 DNA: TGTGCCAGCAGTTCCCCTTTTCCTTCGGGACTCGAAGGGCAGTACCTC.

The CDR3 loop is CASSVGLAAQETQYF. The CDR3 DNA sequence: TGTGCCAGCAGCGTAGGACTAGCGGCCCAAGAGACCCAGTACTTC. This sequence joins TRBV9 and TRBJ2-5, with 9 bases that match TRBD2. The germline gives CDR1 SGDLS, CDR2 YYNGEE. This CDR3 contains 15 residues. V lost 0 bases and J lost 1; bases outside the gene matches: 1.

The gene calls are TRBV6-1 and TRBJ2-7; D could derive from TRBD1 or TRBD2 (7 bases each). The CDR3 contains 18 residues. Germline lookup yields CDR1 MNHNS and CDR2 SASEGT. V was clipped by 4 bases and J by 0 bases, with 22 bases between them. The CDR3 is CASSVGAGGGPSSYEQYF. The CDR3 DNA sequence: TGTGCCAGCAGTGTAGGGGCAGGGGGAGGGCCAAGCTCCTACGAGCAGTACTTC.

In this sample, this clonotype is medium-sized. The chain joins TRBV19 to TRBJ2-7; D is perhaps TRBD1 (5 bases). The V end lost 6 bases, the J end lost 2 bases, and 17 bases lay between the germline ends. The CDR3 is 15 amino acids. In germline, CDR1 is LNHDA, CDR2 SQIVND (reference sequence). The CDR3 nucleotides read TGTGCCAGTAGCAATTGGGGAACAGGAACCTACGAGCAGTACTTC. The encoded protein is CASSNWGTGTYEQYF. Combining the CDR3 with reference TRBV19 and TRBJ2-7 gives the whole variable domain DGGITQSPKYLFRKEGQNVTLSCEQNLNHDAMYWYRQDPGQGLRLIYYSQIVNDFQKGDIAEGYSVSREKKESFPLTVTSAQKNPTAFYLCASSNWGTGTYEQYFGPGTRLTVT.

The rearrangement joins TRBV7-9 to TRBJ1-3; 7 bases map to TRBD1. The trim removed 3 bases at V and 15 bases at J, leaving 5 bases unmatched. CDR3 size: 11 residues. Germline values: CDR1 SEHNR, CDR2 FQNEAQ (reference sequence). The chain's CDR3 is CASSLIGTEYF. The DNA for the CDR3 is TGTGCCAGCAGCTTGATCGGGACAGAATATTTT.

This clonotype was seen more than once but under ten times. A read error is possible here, since a much larger clone lies one base away. This chain uses TRBV19 with TRBJ2-1, with D unresolved. Germline loops: CDR1 LNHDA, CDR2 SQIVND (reference sequence). This CDR3 is 13 amino acids long. V lost 4 bases and J lost 7, with 11 bases in between. The CDR3 is CASSTGPVNEQFF. The CDR3 nucleotides read TGTGCCAGTAGTACCGGACCAGTTAATGAGCAGTTCTTC.

V usage is TRBV19 and J usage is TRBJ1-1, with D unresolved. This CDR3 comprises 12 residues. Trimming stripped 4 bases from V and 1 base from J, with 4 bases between. CDR1 is LNHDA, CDR2 SQIVND, per germline (reference sequence). Here the CDR3 reads CASSNGNTEAFF. CDR3 coding DNA: TGTGCCAGTAGTAACGGGAACACTGAAGCTTTCTTT. The variable domain in full, with the rest retrieved from reference TRBV19 and TRBJ1-1, is DGGITQSPKYLFRKEGQNVTLSCEQNLNHDAMYWYRQDPGQGLRLIYYSQIVNDFQKGDIAEGYSVSREKKESFPLTVTSAQKNPTAFYLCASSNGNTEAFFGQGTRLTVV.

This clonotype was found a few times. The J gene is TRBJ1-4, the V gene TRBV7-9, with a possible D match to TRBD1 (5 bases). Trimming stripped 5 bases from V and 0 bases from J, with 16 bases between. The CDR3 has 17 residues. Germline V lookup: CDR1 SEHNR, CDR2 FQNEAQ (reference sequence). In nucleotides, the CDR3 is TGTGCCAGCAGCCCATCGGGACGGTCGTCAACTAATGAAAAACTGTTTTTT. This codes for CASSPSGRSSTNEKLFF. The variable domain in full, with the rest retrieved from reference TRBV7-9 and TRBJ1-4, is DTGVSQNPRHKITKRGQNVTFRCDPISEHNRLYWYRQTLGQGPEFLTYFQNEAQLEKSRLLSDRFSAERPKGSFSTLEIQRTEQGDSAMYLCASSPSGRSSTNEKLFFGSGTQLSVL.

V and J are TRBV9 and TRBJ1-2, with TRBD1 matching over 9 bases. Germline lookup yields CDR1 SGDLS and CDR2 YYNGEE. This CDR3 spans 14 amino acids. The V gene end was trimmed by 6 bases and the J gene end by 8 bases; junction bases not matched to a gene: 11. The CDR3 loop reads CASTPSGQGGGYTF. DNA for the CDR3: TGTGCCAGCACCCCTTCGGGACAGGGAGGAGGCTACACCTTC.

The gene calls are TRBV10-3 and TRBJ2-7; perhaps TRBD1 as D (5 bases). V was clipped by 6 bases and J by 5 bases, with 14 bases between them. The CDR3 is made up of 13 amino acids. Germline CDR1 and CDR2: ENHRY and SYGVKD. The CDR3 nucleotides read TGTGCCATCAGCACCCGACAGACCAACGAGCAGTACTTC. Translating gives CAISTRQTNEQYF.